This T cell receptor beta chain was identified during a study of T-cell reconstitution after alpha-beta-depleted transplantation in children. This CDR3 has 15 residues. From germline, CDR1 is SGHRS and CDR2 YFSETQ. The ends lost 5 bases at V and 6 bases at J; junction bases unmatched: 5. TCRbeta library construction was performed incorporating unique molecular identifiers. TCRdb reprocessed the PCR reads with MiXCR, giving one entry per CDR3 protein. This table holds around 600,000 distinct CDR3 sequences, 16% found once. This chain joins TRBV5-1 and TRBJ2-2; 12 bases match TRBD1. The receptor's source is a human donor who donated a stem cell graft to a child with acute myeloid leukemia. Sample: PBMCs from the stem cell graft donor, taken from the stem cell graft. Here the CDR3 reads CASRLGQGASGELFF. CDR3 coding DNA: TGCGCCAGCAGGCTGGGACAGGGGGCGTCCGGGGAGCTGTTTTTT.